This TCR beta chain was observed in a study of blood T cells in healthy people across ages. The authors ran a second PCR of about 6 to 11 cycles using a sample-barcoded 5' primer and a J-beta primer mix. TCRdb redid the calling of the 5' RACE reads with MiXCR, one entry per CDR3 protein. This table holds 700,000 to 900,000 distinct CDR3 sequences, about 26% found once. This CDR3 region has 15 residues. V gave up 0 bases and J gave up 0 bases, with 6 bases separating them. Germline CDR1 reads MGHRA; CDR2 reads YSYEKL. To note about this clonotype: Its cognate antigen is unknown.

Study conclusions and caveats: When one million T cells were used, diversity estimates were thought to be underestimates. In long-lived donors, naive CD4+ cell counts and diversity exceeded those of aged donors.

The sample also formed part of further work on T cells of mothers and their children.

This sequence joins TRBV4-1 and TRBJ2-1; D may be TRBD1 (5 bases). The receptor was isolated from a boy aged 5-17 years in good health. The sample taken for sequencing was blood. CDR3 DNA: TGCGCCAGCAGCCAAGAAACAGGCTCCTACAATGAGCAGTTCTTC. This encodes CASSQETGSYNEQFF.